The 8 T cell receptor beta chains below all came from one sample that was sequenced in a study of Tregs in tolerant kidney transplant recipients. Mixed chimerism was transient after nonmyeloablative marrow transplants from related graft donors. Profiled with immunoSEQ multiplex PCR; TCRdb holds only in-frame clones, not every one. The sample holds 65,000 to 85,000 clones, roughly nine tenths seen once. This material consisted of CD4+ T cells from blood (PBMCs), taken 24 months after the transplant. The receptors stem from a human patient who received a combined kidney and bone marrow transplant. Some T cells may be provided by the graft donor.

This clone was counted a few times. The chain joins TRBV5-5 to TRBJ2-3, with D unclear. Germline CDR1 and CDR2: SGHKS and YYEKEE (reference sequence). This CDR3 has 15 residues. Trimming removed 0 bases from V and 4 bases from J, with 12 bases in between. The CDR3 spells CASSLGVTRADTQYF. Here the CDR3 DNA reads TGTGCCAGCAGCTTGGGGGTTACACGGGCAGATACGCAGTATTTT.

The chain combines TRBV7-2 with TRBJ1-5; a weak D match, TRBD1 (5 bases). The CDR3 runs 15 residues. The germline V gene encodes CDR1 SGHTA and CDR2 FQGNSA. Between the trimmed V and J ends, which lost 1 base and 0 bases, there was a span of 7 bases. The DNA for the CDR3 is TGTGCCAGCAGCTTAGAACAGGATAGCAATCAGCCCCAGCATTTT. Protein: CASSLEQDSNQPQHF.

This clone was seen just once. This chain uses TRBV7-3 with TRBJ2-3; 8 bases map to TRBD2. The germline V gene has CDR1 SGHTA and CDR2 FQGTGA. After removal of 5 bases from V and 1 base from J, the junction contained 5 bases not matched to a gene. CDR3 length: 15 amino acids. This chain's CDR3 is CASSRGGSGTDTQYF. The CDR3 nucleotides are TGTGCCAGCAGCCGCGGGGGGTCTGGCACAGATACGCAGTATTTT.

J is TRBJ2-7 and V is TRBV5-4, with D maybe TRBD1 (6 bases). CDR1 is SGHNT and CDR2 is YYREEE in the germline V gene (reference sequence). The ends were cut back, 2 bases at V and 4 bases at J, with 10 bases in the middle. The CDR3 is 13 residues long. CDR3 loop: CASSFSQGYEQYF. DNA of the CDR3: TGTGCCAGCAGCTTCTCACAGGGTTACGAGCAGTACTTC.

This chain connects TRBV5-1 to TRBJ1-1, with D tentatively TRBD1 (5 bases). The CDR3 covers 15 residues. The V gene's germline CDR1 is SGHRS and CDR2 YFSETQ. Trimming took 0 bases from V and 2 from J, leaving 11 bases between them. In nucleotides, the CDR3 is TGCGCCAGCAGCTTGGACAGGCTGGGAAACACTGAAGCTTTCTTT. This sequence encodes CASSLDRLGNTEAFF.

V usage is TRBV7-9 and J usage is TRBJ1-3; weak D call: TRBD1 (5 bases). CDR3 length: 15 residues. Trimming cost V 5 bases and J 0 bases, with 11 bases left between them. The germline gives CDR1 SEHNR, CDR2 FQNEAQ (reference sequence). The CDR3 loop reads CASSPGGDSGNTIYF. For the CDR3, the DNA is TGTGCCAGCAGCCCGGGGGGAGACTCTGGAAACACCATATATTTT.

This chain links TRBV5-1 with TRBJ2-7; D is possibly TRBD1 (5 bases). The CDR3 sequence is 13 residues long. Germline CDR1 reads SGHRS; CDR2 reads YFSETQ. V was cut by 0 bases and J by 6 bases, with 10 bases left in between. The chain's CDR3 is CASSLDTGTEQYF. The CDR3 DNA is TGCGCCAGCAGCTTGGACACAGGCACCGAGCAGTACTTC.

As concerns this clone: In the same sample, other DNA sequences code for this CDR3. The V call is TRBV30, the J call TRBJ1-6; no definite D call. V lost 0 bases and J 13 bases, leaving 10 bases between the germline ends. Germline V lookup: CDR1 GTSNPN, CDR2 SVGIG (reference sequence). CDR3 length equals 12 residues. CDR3 sequence (DNA): TGTGCCTGGAGTGTACTGTTCTCCCCCCTCCACTTT. Amino acids: CAWSVLFSPLHF.